The present TCR beta chain was sequenced within a study of shared clonotypes between healthy human individuals. Study results and caveats: Compared with memory subsets, naive subsets generally had larger estimated richness. Only blood samples were collected, and tissue repertoires likely differ. Unshared clonotypes carried lower generation probabilities than those common to all four donors.

It was into CD45RA+ naive and CD45RA-negative memory subsets that the CD4+ cells were split. Clones were sequenced by immunoSEQ multiplex PCR, and TCRdb holds only the in-frame ones, with some missing. The sample holds a few million clones; about 94% are singletons and the top ten take about 0.13%. This clone came up a few times. As yet, its antigen is unknown. V trimming: 2 bases; J trimming: 0 bases; junction bases outside the gene matches: 7. CDR3 length equals 15 residues. Germline CDR1 and CDR2: GTSNPN and SVGIG (reference sequence). This rearrangement joins TRBV30 to TRBJ2-7; 7 bases match TRBD1. The sequence was collected from a young man in good health. Specimen: naive CD4+ T cells sorted from blood. Subset described: CD45RA+ positively selected. Written as DNA, the CDR3 is TGTGCCTGGAGTCCCCGAGGGGGCTACTCCTACGAGCAGTACTTC. This translates into CAWSPRGGYSYEQYF.